This T cell receptor beta chain was found in a study of T cell responses to AZD1222 COVID-19 vaccine. On the study more broadly: Some second doses came at about 4 weeks and others at about 12 weeks; these were pooled. Broader study findings: Regions 160-218 and 743-854 dominated among vaccine-associated CD4 TCRs spanning spike.

Repertoires were generated with immunoSEQ multiplex PCR, while TCRdb's copy carries only in-frame clones and drops some. The sample has roughly 170,000 clones; about 90% are singletons. V dropped 8 bases and J dropped 0 bases, with 5 bases sitting between them. The CDR3 contains 11 residues. In the case of this clone: Its antigen is not known.

V is TRBV12-3 or TRBV12-4 and J is TRBJ2-7; D possibly matches TRBD1 or TRBD2 (5 bases each). This TCR derives from an adult in good health. Specimen: peripheral blood, collected on day 0 of AZD1222 vaccination. The CDR3 coding sequence is TGTGCCAGCGGGACCTCCTACGAGCAGTACTTC. This gives the protein CASGTSYEQYF.